The 22 T cell receptor beta chains reported below all come from one sample, sequenced in a study of blood T cell repertoires in COVID-19. Measured with immunoSEQ multiplex PCR; TCRdb has only the in-frame clones, and not every one. The repertoire includes about 170,000 clones, approximately 91% of them detected once, and roughly 0.82% sits in the top ten. The sample consisted of PBMCs or T cells enriched from blood (not recorded which). The source of these receptors is a woman aged 18 to 35 who had recovered from COVID-19.

This clone was detected only a few times. The V and J genes are TRBV28 and TRBJ1-6; 10 nucleotides agree with TRBD1. This CDR3 region has 16 residues. Per the germline V gene, CDR1 is MDHEN and CDR2 is SYDVKM. The trim removed 3 bases at V and 9 bases at J, leaving 8 bases unmatched. CDR3 sequence reads: CASSFLTGGASSPLHF. The DNA for the CDR3 is TGTGCCAGCAGTTTCCTGACAGGGGGCGCATCTTCACCCCTCCACTTT.

The chain uses TRBV7-9 and TRBJ2-3; 9 positions match TRBD2. Trimming removed 3 bases from V and 4 bases from J; junction bases left unmatched: 11. Germline V gene data show CDR1 as SEHNR and CDR2 as FQNEAQ (reference sequence). The CDR3 has 17 amino acids. CDR3 bases: TGTGCCAGCAGCTTTTTAACTAGCGGGTTTTCTTCAGATACGCAGTATTTT. This translates into CASSFLTSGFSSDTQYF.

The chain carries TRBV3-1 (or the pseudogene TRBV3-2) and TRBJ2-3; maybe TRBD2 (6 bases). The CDR3 sequence is 13 residues long. Between the trimmed V and J ends, which lost 10 bases and 2 bases, there was a span of 13 bases. CDR1 LGHDT and CDR2 YNNKEL come from the germline V gene (reference sequence). In DNA form, the CDR3 reads TGTGCCACCCGCGGGGCTGCCACAGATACGCAGTATTTT. Its translation: CATRGAATDTQYF.

The genes are TRBV4-3 and TRBJ2-3; possibly TRBD2 for D (6 bases). The CDR3 is 15 amino acids. Germline V gene lookup returns CDR1 LGHNA and CDR2 YSLEER. Trimming pared 4 bases from V and 0 bases from J, leaving 11 bases between. In DNA, the CDR3 is TGCGCCAGCAGCCGCGACGGGACTAGCACAGATACGCAGTATTTT. Protein: CASSRDGTSTDTQYF.

This clone was detected a few times. The J gene is TRBJ2-4, the V gene TRBV28; 7 bases are a match to TRBD2. The CDR3 is 14 amino acids. Trimming cost V 7 bases and J 2 bases; bases outside gene matches: 5. Germline-derived CDR1 and CDR2 are MDHEN and SYDVKM. CDR3 coding DNA: TGTGCCAGCACCCCGGGAGGAACCAAAAACATTCAGTACTTC. Protein: CASTPGGTKNIQYF.

This chain uses TRBV11-2 with TRBJ1-1, with 7 bases aligning to TRBD1. V was clipped by 5 bases and J by 1 base; unmatched bases: 10. This CDR3 is built from 16 residues. Germline-derived CDR1 and CDR2 are SGHAT and FQNNGV. CDR3 amino acids: CASSNPRQGRNTEAFF. CDR3 DNA: TGTGCCAGCAGCAACCCCAGACAGGGACGGAACACTGAAGCTTTCTTT.

The CDR3 loop reads CASRGILSTDTQYF. The CDR3 bases are TGTGCCTCGAGGGGGATCCTCAGCACAGATACGCAGTATTTT. V is TRBV27 and J is TRBJ2-3, with D maybe TRBD1 (6 bases). V lost 11 bases, J lost 0 bases, and 15 bases lay in between. This CDR3 is built from 14 residues. CDR1 and CDR2 (germline): MNHEY, SMNVEV (reference sequence).

J is TRBJ1-4 and V is TRBV7-8, with 11 nucleotides matching TRBD1. This CDR3 spans 14 amino acids. Losses at the gene ends were 8 bases for V and 8 bases for J; bases not matched to a gene: 7. Germline V gives CDR1 SGHVS, CDR2 FQNEAQ. CDR3: CASGRTGGLEKLFF. The CDR3 nucleotides read TGTGCCAGCGGAAGGACAGGGGGCTTAGAAAAACTGTTTTTT.

J is TRBJ2-1 and V is TRBV19, with a tentative D call TRBD2 (5 bases). Per germline, CDR1 LNHDA and CDR2 SQIVND (reference sequence). V was cut by 5 bases and J by 2 bases, with 10 bases left in between. This CDR3 spans 14 amino acids. CDR3 in DNA: TGTGCCAGTAGTGAGGGTACCCCCTACAATGAGCAGTTCTTC. Translating gives CASSEGTPYNEQFF.

A single count supports this clone. This rearrangement joins TRBV28 to TRBJ2-1; possible D gene TRBD2, 5 bases. CDR1 MDHEN and CDR2 SYDVKM come from the germline V gene. Trimming removed 6 bases at V and 10 bases at J, with 16 bases between. The CDR3 is 13 amino acids. The CDR3 DNA follows: TGTGCCAGCAGACCCGGCCGAGGGAACGAGCAGTTCTTC. Translated: CASRPGRGNEQFF.

The chain combines TRBV5-6 with TRBJ1-6; 8 nucleotides agree with TRBD1. CDR1 SGHDT and CDR2 YYEEEE come from the germline V gene. The V segment lost 2 bases and the J segment 9 bases; nucleotides outside the gene matches: 4. CDR3 length equals 14 residues. CDR3 nucleotide sequence: TGTGCCAGCAGCTTCAGGGGGCTCAGTTCACCCCTCCACTTT. Protein sequence: CASSFRGLSSPLHF. Full variable domain (missing parts from reference TRBV5-6 and TRBJ1-6): DAGVTQSPTHLIKTRGQQVTLRCSPKSGHDTVSWYQQALGQGPQFIFQYYEEEERQRGNFPDRFSGHQFPNYSSELNVNALLLGDSALYLCASSFRGLSSPLHFGNGTRLTVT.

This chain uses TRBV7-9 with TRBJ2-5, with TRBD2 as a possible D gene (7 bases). Germline V CDR1 and CDR2: SEHNR, FQNEAQ (reference sequence). Trimming left V 7 bases short and J 1 base short, with 16 bases between. The CDR3 has 15 amino acids. The CDR3 spells CASTLGGGPQETQYF. The CDR3 DNA is TGTGCCAGCACACTGGGAGGGGGGCCCCAAGAGACCCAGTACTTC.

The chain employs TRBV28 and TRBJ2-1; D unresolved. The V end was cut by 6 bases, the J end by 8 bases, with 20 bases between. The CDR3 runs 15 residues. Germline-derived CDR1 and CDR2 are MDHEN and SYDVKM. CDR3 residues: CASSSKSWYTDEQFF. CDR3 DNA: TGTGCCAGCAGCTCTAAATCCTGGTATACCGATGAGCAGTTCTTC.

This chain links TRBV3-1 (or the pseudogene TRBV3-2) with TRBJ2-2, with a tentative D call TRBD1 (6 bases). The ends were cut back, 5 bases at V and 4 bases at J, with 11 bases in the middle. This CDR3 contains 14 residues. Per germline, CDR1 LGHDT and CDR2 YNNKEL (reference sequence). CDR3 DNA: TGTGCCAGCAGCAGTCGAGGGGGCACCGGGGAGCTGTTTTTT. This translates into CASSSRGGTGELFF.

This chain joins TRBV7-2 and TRBJ2-7; the match to TRBD2 covers 14 bases. The CDR3 runs to 16 residues. Germline CDR1 reads SGHTA; CDR2 reads FQGNSA. Germline trimming cut 5 bases from V and 0 bases from J; bases unmatched to any gene: 3. The CDR3 sequence: CASSHGTSGSSYEQYF. The DNA of the CDR3 is TGTGCCAGCAGCCACGGGACTAGCGGGAGCTCCTACGAGCAGTACTTC.

This clone was seen a single time. This rearrangement joins TRBV7-9 to TRBJ1-2; 7 bases are a match to TRBD1. V dropped 4 bases and J dropped 4; count of bases not matched to a gene: 6. There are 14 residues in the CDR3. Germline V lookup: CDR1 SEHNR, CDR2 FQNEAQ (reference sequence). The CDR3 DNA reads as TGTGCCAGCAGCTCGACGACAGGGATCTATGGCTACACCTTC. Translating it yields CASSSTTGIYGYTF.

The chain recombines TRBV3-1 (or the pseudogene TRBV3-2) with TRBJ1-1, with D tentatively TRBD1 (6 bases). This CDR3 comprises 15 residues. V was cut by 7 bases and J by 4 bases, with 19 bases left in between. Germline loops: CDR1 LGHDT, CDR2 YNNKEL (reference sequence). The chain's CDR3 is CASNEQGAGATEAFF. Here the CDR3 DNA reads TGTGCCAGCAACGAACAAGGGGCAGGGGCCACTGAAGCTTTCTTT.

This clone was recorded only once. This chain connects TRBV28 to TRBJ2-7; 9 nucleotides line up with TRBD1. Germline V lookup: CDR1 MDHEN, CDR2 SYDVKM. Trimming at V came to 8 bases and at J to 0 bases, leaving 5 bases not matched to a gene. This CDR3 spans 14 amino acids. Here the CDR3 DNA reads TGTGCCAGCGCGGACAGGGGTAGCTCCTACGAGCAGTACTTC. This encodes CASADRGSSYEQYF.

V is TRBV28 and J is TRBJ2-1; 10 bases fit TRBD2. V shed 1 base and J 9 bases; nucleotides not matched to a gene: 12. The CDR3 extends over 17 amino acids. CDR1 is MDHEN and CDR2 is SYDVKM in the germline V gene. CDR3 sequence (DNA): TGTGCCAGCAGTTTATTTAGCGGGAGGACCAACGGAGGTGAGCAGTTCTTC. This codes for CASSLFSGRTNGGEQFF.

This chain links TRBV27 with TRBJ2-3, with a possible D match to TRBD2 (6 bases). This CDR3 region has 15 residues. Deletions cut 7 bases from V and 4 bases from J, with 18 bases between. The germline V gene has CDR1 MNHEY and CDR2 SMNVEV (reference sequence). The CDR3 DNA sequence: TGTGCCAGCACCGCCGGTGGGGGGACCTCAGATACGCAGTATTTT. This codes for CASTAGGGTSDTQYF.

This clone has a single count. The chain is built from TRBV3-1 (or the pseudogene TRBV3-2) and TRBJ1-5, with unresolved D. The CDR3 runs 13 residues. V lost 4 bases and J lost 4, with 8 bases in between. The germline V gene encodes CDR1 LGHDT and CDR2 YNNKEL (reference sequence). CDR3 nucleotide sequence: TGTGCCAGCAGCCCGGTCGGGAATCAGCCCCAGCATTTT. Its translation is CASSPVGNQPQHF.

V and J are TRBV7-2 and TRBJ2-5; D is perhaps TRBD2 (5 bases). Trimming cost V 5 bases and J 5 bases, with 6 bases left between them. Germline CDR1 reads SGHTA; CDR2 reads FQGNSA. The CDR3 loop spans 11 amino acids. The CDR3 DNA follows: TGTGCCAGCAGCGAGGGCGAGACCCAGTACTTC. Its translation is CASSEGETQYF.